This TCR beta chain was found in a study of blood T cell repertoires in COVID-19. The wider study: Acute and convalescent COVID-19 samples came from the United States, Italy and Spain. Sources were T cells, B-cell-depleted T cells, or PBMCs; the material itself was cDNA or gDNA.

Germline loops: CDR1 LGHDT, CDR2 YNNKEL (reference sequence). Trimming pared 1 base from V and 0 bases from J, leaving 12 bases between. The CDR3 totals 17 residues. Per the study methods: Amplifying reference gene primers gave estimates of nucleated cell counts. Assay used: immunoSEQ multiplex PCR; TCRdb lists only in-frame clones, some missing. The D gene and trimming were derived from the DNA, and the V and J assignments and clone size from that table. The table includes 350,000 or so clones, over 70% detected once. The rearrangement links TRBV3-1 (or the pseudogene TRBV3-2) to TRBJ1-4; D unresolved. The material sequenced was peripheral blood. This TCR was recovered from a man aged 30-40 years with active or convalescent COVID-19. Here the CDR3 reads CASSQGRGLATNEKLFF. The DNA of the CDR3 is TGTGCCAGCAGCCAAGGGAGAGGGCTCGCAACTAATGAAAAACTGTTTTTT.